What follows is one TCR beta chain and its context. Its specificity is not known. Repertoires were generated with immunoSEQ multiplex PCR, while TCRdb's copy carries only in-frame clones and drops some. The sample yields about 15,000 clones, 53% seen once. These data belong to a study of Tregs in tolerant kidney transplant recipients. Recipient PBMCs carried a CFSE label and met irradiated graft donor PBMCs for less than 7 days before FACS sorting. Trimming took off 3 bases at V and 0 bases at J, with 8 bases between the two ends. Germline loops: CDR1 SEHNR, CDR2 FQNEAQ (reference sequence). The CDR3 runs 14 residues.

The rearrangement links TRBV7-9 to TRBJ1-1, with D unresolved. The clonotype comes from a human patient who received a combined kidney and bone marrow transplant. The sequenced sample was CD4+ T cells from blood cultured with allogeneic cells, obtained before the transplant. The CDR3 loop reads CASSLGRMNTEAFF. CDR3 sequence (DNA): TGTGCCAGCAGCTTGGGCAGAATGAACACTGAAGCTTTCTTT.